This passage covers 30 T cell receptor beta chains from one sample sequenced in a study of T cells in Graves' hyperthyroidism and ophthalmopathy. Authors of the study amplified TCR beta CDR3 regions from RNA transcripts. HTBI primers were used for first-round RT-PCR of the TCR CDR3. TCRdb reprocessed the multiplex PCR reads with MiXCR, giving one entry per CDR3 protein. Of 300,000 or so distinct CDR3 sequences listed, 15% to 20% are singletons. The source material was blood. Source of these receptors: a woman aged 45-59 years with Graves' hyperthyroidism.

With respect to this clonotype: Germline and junction disagree at one end, which may indicate a read error. V and J are TRBV30 and TRBJ2-2; TRBD2 agrees at 10 bases. CDR1 GTSNPN and CDR2 SVGIG come from the germline V gene (reference sequence). The CDR3 has 17 amino acids. The DNA for the CDR3 is TGTGCCAGTAGTTCCGGACTAGCGGAAACGAACACCGGGGAGCTGTGTTTT. Its protein is CASSSGLAETNTGELCF.

This clonotype was observed a few times. The V gene is TRBV5-4, the J gene TRBJ2-1, with 15 bases matching TRBD2. V trimming: 4 bases; J trimming: 8 bases; junction bases outside the gene matches: 7. The CDR3 consists of 16 residues. CDR1 SGHNT and CDR2 YYREEE come from the germline V gene (reference sequence). This chain's CDR3 is CASSTGLAGGLDEQFF. The DNA of the CDR3 is TGTGCCAGCAGCACCGGACTAGCGGGAGGGCTTGATGAGCAGTTCTTC.

The chain joins TRBV12-3 or TRBV12-4 to TRBJ2-3; 9 nucleotides agree with TRBD2. Trimming at V came to 7 bases and at J to 7 bases, leaving 3 bases not matched to a gene. This CDR3 region has 12 residues. CDR3 sequence reads: CASTAGGHTQYF. In DNA form, the CDR3 reads TGTGCCAGCACCGCGGGGGGGCATACGCAGTATTTT.

V is TRBV28 and J is TRBJ2-3, with 15 positions matching TRBD2. The germline V gene has CDR1 MDHEN and CDR2 SYDVKM. Losses at the gene ends were 6 bases for V and 2 bases for J; bases not matched to a gene: 9. This CDR3 comprises 18 residues. In nucleotides, the CDR3 is TGTGCCAGCAGCTGGGGACTAGCGGGAGGTCCCCTCACAGATACGCAGTATTTT. The encoded protein is CASSWGLAGGPLTDTQYF.

The V call is TRBV30, the J call TRBJ1-1, with TRBD1 as a possible D gene (5 bases). The CDR3 has 15 residues. The V gene lost 3 bases and the J gene lost 0 bases, with 14 bases spanning the gap. CDR1 and CDR2 from the germline V gene are GTSNPN and SVGIG (reference sequence). The DNA for the CDR3 is TGTGCCTGGAGGGAACTCGACAGACTGAACACTGAAGCTTTCTTT. Amino acid sequence: CAWRELDRLNTEAFF. Full variable domain (missing parts from reference TRBV30 and TRBJ1-1): SQTIHQWPATLVQPVGSPLSLECTVEGTSNPNLYWYRQAAGRGLQLLFYSVGIGQISSEVPQNLSASRPQDRQFILSSKKLLLSDSGFYLCAWRELDRLNTEAFFGQGTRLTVV.

This clonotype was observed at least ten times. This rearrangement joins TRBV5-1 to TRBJ2-1; TRBD2 agrees at 8 bases. The V segment lost 4 bases and the J segment 7 bases; nucleotides outside the gene matches: 7. This CDR3 region has 14 residues. Germline-derived CDR1 and CDR2 are SGHRS and YFSETQ. The CDR3 nucleotides are TGCGCCAGCAGCCCGGGACTAGTTGCGAATGAGCAGTTCTTC. It translates to CASSPGLVANEQFF.

The chain recombines TRBV6-1 with TRBJ1-5; D uncertain. This CDR3 contains 12 residues. Germline V gene lookup returns CDR1 MNHNS and CDR2 SASEGT. V lost 8 bases and J lost 0, with 5 bases in between. The CDR3 here is CASWSSNQPQHF. The CDR3 DNA sequence: TGTGCCAGCTGGAGTAGCAATCAGCCCCAGCATTTT.

This clonotype was observed many times. V gene TRBV7-8 combines with J gene TRBJ2-1, with unresolved D. CDR1 and CDR2 (germline): SGHVS, FQNEAQ. V lost 1 base and J lost 6, with 7 bases in between. The CDR3 has 13 amino acids. CDR3 nucleotides: TGTGCCAGCAGCTTAGAGTTCATCAATGAGCAGTTCTTC. It encodes CASSLEFINEQFF.

This chain links TRBV20-1 with TRBJ2-1; no reliable D call. With 0 bases removed from V and 2 bases from J, the gap between germline ends came to 14 bases. Germline V CDR1 and CDR2: DFQATT, SNEGSKA (reference sequence). The CDR3 length is 16 residues. This chain's CDR3 is CSAREYIPPPYNEQFF. CDR3 DNA: TGCAGTGCTAGAGAATATATCCCACCTCCCTACAATGAGCAGTTCTTC.

As concerns this clonotype: A much larger clone sits a single nucleotide away, making a read error possible. The V call is TRBV12-3 or TRBV12-4, the J call TRBJ2-1; 7 bases match TRBD2. The CDR3 spans 13 residues. The chain's CDR3 is CASQASGYNGQFF. CDR3 sequence (DNA): TGTGCCAGCCAAGCTAGCGGCTACAATGGGCAGTTCTTC.

Ten or more counts support this clonotype. The chain joins TRBV3-1 to TRBJ2-5, with a tentative D call TRBD1 (5 bases). Germline values: CDR1 LGHDT, CDR2 YNNKEL (reference sequence). CDR3 length equals 15 residues. Trimming cost V 3 bases and J 2 bases, with 13 bases left between them. The CDR3 spells CASSHTGKIQETQYF. The CDR3 region has the DNA TGTGCCAGCAGCCACACAGGAAAAATTCAAGAGACCCAGTACTTC.

This clonotype appeared a few times. V usage is TRBV29-1 and J usage is TRBJ2-5; TRBD2 matches at 15 bases. V gave up 8 bases and J gave up 4 bases; unmatched junction bases: 5. The CDR3 runs to 14 residues. CDR1 SQVTM and CDR2 ANQGSEA come from the germline V gene. CDR3 sequence: CSTGLAGGLETQYF. CDR3 nucleotides: TGCAGCACGGGACTAGCGGGGGGCTTAGAGACCCAGTACTTC.

This clonotype was observed many times. The chain is built from TRBV28 and TRBJ1-5; D is possibly TRBD1 (6 bases). The V gene's germline CDR1 is MDHEN and CDR2 SYDVKM. Trimming cost V 2 bases and J 6 bases, with 11 bases left between them. This CDR3 has 14 amino acids. The CDR3 DNA follows: TGTGCCAGCAGTTTACGACAGGTTGGTCAGCCCCAGCATTTT. Translated, it gives CASSLRQVGQPQHF.

This clonotype came up a few times. Just one base apart from a much larger clone, this may be a read error. The chain combines TRBV30 with TRBJ2-1; possibly TRBD2 for D (7 bases). The germline V gene has CDR1 GTSNPN and CDR2 SVGIG (reference sequence). Between the trimmed V and J ends, which lost 8 bases and 2 bases, there was a span of 25 bases. The CDR3 runs 17 residues. The CDR3: CATYPRERGRAYNEQFF. Written as DNA, the CDR3 is TGTGCCACCTACCCCCGGGAGAGGGGGAGGGCCTACAATGAGCAGTTCTTC.

This clonotype was picked up many times. The chain carries TRBV5-1 and TRBJ2-5; 11 nucleotides align to TRBD2. From germline, CDR1 is SGHRS and CDR2 YFSETQ. This CDR3 contains 16 residues. V was pared by 3 bases and J by 0 bases, with 4 bases of the junction left unmatched. Here the CDR3 reads CASSSTSGGNQETQYF. The DNA for the CDR3 is TGCGCCAGCAGCTCCACTAGCGGGGGCAACCAAGAGACCCAGTACTTC.

The chain carries TRBV6-1 and TRBJ1-1; 8 bases fit TRBD1. The CDR3 is 16 amino acids. After removal of 4 bases from V and 6 bases from J, the junction contained 13 bases not matched to a gene. The germline V gene has CDR1 MNHNS and CDR2 SASEGT. The CDR3 sequence: CASSVHNRGVRAEAFF. The CDR3 nucleotides read TGTGCCAGCAGTGTACATAACAGGGGGGTACGGGCTGAAGCTTTCTTT.

This chain uses TRBV7-9 with TRBJ1-2, with D maybe TRBD1 (5 bases). The CDR3 extends over 14 amino acids. The ends were cut back, 4 bases at V and 4 bases at J, with 13 bases in the middle. Germline CDR1 reads SEHNR; CDR2 reads FQNEAQ (reference sequence). The CDR3, as DNA: TGTGCCAGCAGCTCCCAGGGTTTTGGCTATGGCTACACCTTC. This sequence encodes CASSSQGFGYGYTF.

There are a few counts of this clonotype. V gene TRBV10-3 combines with J gene TRBJ1-2; no firm D call. The CDR3 consists of 13 residues. V was clipped by 5 bases and J by 2 bases, with 9 bases between them. Germline lookup yields CDR1 ENHRY and CDR2 SYGVKD. The CDR3 DNA sequence: TGTGCCATCAGTACGGACGGGAACTATGGCTACACCTTC. It is translated as CAISTDGNYGYTF.

This clonotype appeared a few times. One end of the junction varies from germline; a read error may be responsible. This chain joins TRBV7-7 and TRBJ1-5; D ambiguous. In germline, CDR1 is SSHAT, CDR2 FNYEAQ (reference sequence). The CDR3 runs to 19 residues. The CDR3 DNA reads TGTGCTAGCAGCTTAGCTGAGGACGGGAAACGACCAGTTAATCAGCCCCAGCATTTT. Protein sequence: CASSLAEDGKRPVNQPQHF.

V is TRBV14 and J is TRBJ2-1; 8 bases agree with TRBD1. The CDR3 runs 14 residues. CDR1 is SGHDN, CDR2 FVKESK, per germline. Trimming took 6 bases from V and 2 from J; bases not matched to a gene: 3. DNA for the CDR3: TGTGCCAGCAGTGACAGGGGCGCCTACAATGAGCAGTTCTTC. Its protein is CASSDRGAYNEQFF.

This clonotype was counted many times. The CDR3 sequence is CASSLASGSEQYF. The CDR3 coding sequence is TGTGCCAGCAGTTTAGCTAGCGGATCCGAGCAGTACTTC. The chain employs TRBV28 and TRBJ2-7, with 7 nucleotides matching TRBD2. V was clipped by 2 bases and J by 6 bases; unmatched bases: 4. Germline V CDR1 and CDR2: MDHEN, SYDVKM. The CDR3 is made up of 13 amino acids.

The chain is built from TRBV12-3 or TRBV12-4 and TRBJ2-3, with unresolved D. V was cut by 2 bases and J by 1 base, with 7 bases left in between. The CDR3 length is 14 residues. For the CDR3, the DNA is TGTGCCAGCAGTTTAAATTCCGGCACAGATACGCAGTATTTT. This translates into CASSLNSGTDTQYF.

This clonotype was observed many times. This chain connects TRBV6-5 to TRBJ1-1, with D possibly TRBD1 on 5 matching bases. The V gene's germline CDR1 is MNHEY and CDR2 SVGAGI. This CDR3 comprises 13 residues. V shed 2 bases and J shed 1 base, with 5 bases lying between them. Here the CDR3 reads CASSYDRNTEAFF. The CDR3 DNA reads TGTGCCAGCAGTTACGACAGGAACACTGAAGCTTTCTTT.

The V gene is TRBV6-5, the J gene TRBJ1-3; D remains ambiguous. The CDR3 is made up of 14 amino acids. CDR1 is MNHEY, CDR2 SVGAGI, per germline. V dropped 2 bases and J dropped 3 bases, with 8 bases sitting between them. CDR3 coding DNA: TGTGCCAGCAGTTACGGTCGGGTTGGAAACACCATATATTTT. This codes for CASSYGRVGNTIYF.

The rearrangement uses TRBV12-3 or TRBV12-4 and TRBJ1-1, with D possibly TRBD1 on 5 matching bases. The ends were cut back, 5 bases at V and 0 bases at J, with 13 bases in the middle. This CDR3 is 15 amino acids long. The DNA for the CDR3 is TGTGCCAGCAGTCTCCGGGGGGTACTGAACACTGAAGCTTTCTTT. Protein sequence: CASSLRGVLNTEAFF.

With regard to this clonotype: This may come from a read error, since a much larger clone is one base off. J is TRBJ1-3 and V is TRBV28; no reliable D call. Germline V gives CDR1 MDHEN, CDR2 SYDVKM. This CDR3 has 14 amino acids. Here the CDR3 reads CSSSFRGAGNTIYF. The CDR3 DNA reads as TGTTCCAGCAGTTTCCGGGGAGCCGGAAACACCATATATTTT.

The genes are TRBV2 and TRBJ2-7, with a weak D call TRBD2 (5 bases). This CDR3 is 12 amino acids long. V lost 5 bases and J 5 bases, leaving 10 bases between the germline ends. The germline gives CDR1 SNHLY, CDR2 FYNNEI. The CDR3 coding sequence is TGTGCCAGCAGTTTCGGGGTCGACGAGCAGTACTTC. This codes for CASSFGVDEQYF. The entire variable domain, with the rest obtained from reference TRBV2 and TRBJ2-7, is as follows: EPEVTQTPSHQVTQMGQEVILRCVPISNHLYFYWYRQILGQKVEFLVSFYNNEISEKSEIFDDQFSVERPDGSNFTLKIRSTKLEDSAMYFCASSFGVDEQYFGPGTRLTVT.

The chain employs TRBV5-6 and TRBJ2-1, with D possibly matching TRBD1 (5 bases). V was cut by 9 bases and J by 4 bases, with 14 bases left in between. The CDR3 has 13 amino acids. CDR1 and CDR2 (germline): SGHDT, YYEEEE. In DNA, the CDR3 is TGTGCCACCGGACAACTCCTATACAATGAGCAGTTCTTC. Amino acids: CATGQLLYNEQFF.

This clonotype was found a few times. V usage is TRBV7-9 and J usage is TRBJ1-2; D gene unclear. In germline, CDR1 is SEHNR, CDR2 FQNEAQ (reference sequence). V dropped 5 bases and J dropped 4 bases, with 11 bases sitting between them. The CDR3 consists of 13 residues. CDR3: CASSAGILYGYTF. The DNA of the CDR3 is TGTGCCAGCAGCGCGGGGATCCTCTATGGCTACACCTTC.

This clonotype has ten or more counts. The chain couples TRBV5-1 to TRBJ2-1; D possibly corresponds to TRBD2 (6 bases). The V gene's germline CDR1 is SGHRS and CDR2 YFSETQ. V was clipped by 0 bases and J by 0 bases, with 13 bases between them. The CDR3 is 17 residues long. In nucleotides, the CDR3 is TGCGCCAGCAGCTTGGATAGCGGTTATAGCTCCTACAATGAGCAGTTCTTC. It specifies CASSLDSGYSSYNEQFF.